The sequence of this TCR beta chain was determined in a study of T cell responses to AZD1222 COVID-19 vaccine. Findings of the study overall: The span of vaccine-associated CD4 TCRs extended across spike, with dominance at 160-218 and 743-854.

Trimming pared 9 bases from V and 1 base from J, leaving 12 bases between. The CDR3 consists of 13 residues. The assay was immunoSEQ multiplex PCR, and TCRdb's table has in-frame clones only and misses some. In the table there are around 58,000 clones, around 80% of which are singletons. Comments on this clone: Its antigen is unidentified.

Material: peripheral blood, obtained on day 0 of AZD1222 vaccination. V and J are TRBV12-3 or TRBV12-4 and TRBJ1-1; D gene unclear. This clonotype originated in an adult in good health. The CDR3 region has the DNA TGTGCCAGTCGATCCAACAGGAACACTGAAGCTTTCTTT. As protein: CASRSNRNTEAFF.